These T cell receptor beta chains were read from a single sample in a study of blood T cell repertoires in COVID-19. TCRdb keeps only in-frame clones here, not all; method: immunoSEQ multiplex PCR. The table has 400,000 or so clones, 80% to 90% seen once. Sequences were obtained from PBMCs or T cells enriched from blood (not recorded which). The source of these receptors is a man aged 35 to 55 in a cohort exposed to, infected with or recovered from COVID-19 (not recorded which). The CDR3 runs from the conserved cysteine through the conserved F or W. A D gene is named only where the DNA matches it firmly. The size field is filled for only some rows; it gives once, few, many or a size class.

TGTGCCTGGATTTTCCAGGGGTCAGATACGCAGTATTTT CAWIFQGSDTQYF TRBV30 - - TRBJ2-3
TGTGCCAGTAGCCCTCGTGAAAAACTGTTTTTT CASSPREKLFF TRBV19 - - TRBJ1-4
TGTGCCAGCAGCCAAGATGGGGACAGGGAGTCATTGGAGTCCAGGCATAGCAATCAGCCCCAGCATTTT CASSQDGDRESLESRHSNQPQHF TRBV3-1/TRBV3-2 - TRBD1 TRBJ1-5
TGTGCCAGCAGGTCGGGACAGGGAGCATCCTACAATGAGCAGTTCTTC CASRSGQGASYNEQFF TRBV7-3 - TRBD1 TRBJ2-1
TGTGCCAGCAGTTTATCGAGACAGGGAGGTGAAAAACTGTTTTTT CASSLSRQGGEKLFF TRBV27 - TRBD1 TRBJ1-4
TGCGCCAGCAGCTTGGCCCTGACAGGGGCCAGCTCCTACGAGCAGTACTTC CASSLALTGASSYEQYF TRBV5-1 - TRBD1 TRBJ2-7
TGTGCCAGCAGCTTAGGGGGCAGGGGCTGCTACGAGCAGTACTTC CASSLGGRGCYEQYF TRBV7-7 - - TRBJ2-7
TGCGCCAGCAGTAGACTAGCGGGAGTTGGGAATGAGCAGTTCTTC CASSRLAGVGNEQFF TRBV4-1 - TRBD2 TRBJ2-1
TGTGCCATCAAAGGGGGTGACGGAAACACCATATATTTT CAIKGGDGNTIYF TRBV10-3 - - TRBJ1-3
TGTGCCACCAGTGATTTGCCGCCGGGAACTAACTATGGCTACACCTTC CATSDLPPGTNYGYTF TRBV24-1 few - TRBJ1-2
TGTGCCAGCAGCTTGACTAGCGGGAGACGGTACAATGAGCAGTTCTTC CASSLTSGRRYNEQFF TRBV5-4 - TRBD2 TRBJ2-1
TGTGCCAGCAGCTTCCCCCGACAGGGGGCTTACAATGAGCAGTTCTTC CASSFPRQGAYNEQFF TRBV5-8 - TRBD1 TRBJ2-1
TGTGCCACCCAGGGGGCTGTAAGTCAGCCCCAGCATTTT CATQGAVSQPQHF TRBV10-3 - TRBD1 TRBJ1-5
TGTGCCACCAGTGATTCCGGGGGGACTATAGGCTACGAGCAGTACTTC CATSDSGGTIGYEQYF TRBV24-1 - TRBD2 TRBJ2-7
TGTGCCAGCAGCGAGGTTTGGGAAGCTTTCTTT CASSEVWEAFF TRBV2 - - TRBJ1-1
TGTGCCAGCACCCCGGGTCCCCCGGGAACTGAAGCTTTCTTT CASTPGPPGTEAFF TRBV7-9 - - TRBJ1-1